The sequence of this TCR beta chain was determined in a study of shared clonotypes between healthy human individuals. Study at large: Used for every donor were three CD4 naive, three CD4 memory, two CD8 naive and one CD8 memory plate.

Libraries were prepared by immunoSEQ multiplex PCR; TCRdb keeps only in-frame clonotypes and omits some of them. The sample records 2 million to 3 million clones, roughly 93% being singletons. Notes on this clone: Its antigen is not identified.

Germline values: CDR1 SQVTM, CDR2 ANQGSEA. V lost 5 bases to trimming and J lost 4 bases, with 21 bases between them. This CDR3 comprises 15 residues. Overall study results and limits: The sharing of approximately 4.6% of naive CD4 clonotypes was seen across a handful of donors.

Caucasian adults residing in Nashville, Tennessee made up all the donors. Splitting the CD4+ cells yielded a CD45RA+ naive subset and a CD45RA-negative memory subset. What was sequenced was naive CD4+ T cells from PBMCs. Subset given: CD45RA+ positively selected. This sequence originates from a young man in good health. Some clones in this sample may be carry-over from other donors' samples. The V gene is TRBV29-1, the J gene TRBJ2-7, with D perhaps matching TRBD1 or TRBD2 (6 bases each). The CDR3 region is CSVFGEVGAPYEQYF. The CDR3 DNA follows: TGCAGCGTTTTTGGGGAGGTGGGGGCGCCGTACGAGCAGTACTTC.